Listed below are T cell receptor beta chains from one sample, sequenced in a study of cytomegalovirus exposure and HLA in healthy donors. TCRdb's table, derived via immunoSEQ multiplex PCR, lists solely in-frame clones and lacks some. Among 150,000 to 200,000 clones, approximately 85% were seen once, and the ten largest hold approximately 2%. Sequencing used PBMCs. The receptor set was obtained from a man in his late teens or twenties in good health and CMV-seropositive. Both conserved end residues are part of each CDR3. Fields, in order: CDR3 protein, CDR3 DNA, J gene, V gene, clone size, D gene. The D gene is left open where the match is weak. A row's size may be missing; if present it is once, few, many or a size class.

CASSYEGRGRYGYTF,TGTGCCAGCAGTTACGAAGGGCGGGGGCGCTATGGCTACACCTTC,TRBJ1-2,TRBV6-5,.,.
CSASRGADYTF,TGCAGTGCTAGCAGAGGTGCTGACTACACCTTC,TRBJ1-2,TRBV20-1,.,.
CASSLSGGYEQYF,TGTGCCAGCAGCTTATCAGGGGGGTACGAGCAGTACTTC,TRBJ2-7,TRBV7-9,.,.
CASSEDRDHEQYF,TGTGCCAGCAGTGAAGACAGGGATCACGAGCAGTACTTC,TRBJ2-7,TRBV6-1,.,.
CASSPNRETQYF,TGTGCCAGCAGCCCCAACCGGGAGACCCAGTACTTC,TRBJ2-5,TRBV28,.,.
CASSLGGAGRSEQFF,TGTGCCAGCAGCTTAGGTGGGGCCGGGCGGAGTGAGCAGTTCTTC,TRBJ2-1,TRBV11-2,few,.
CASSSGPPYEQYF,TGTGCCAGCAGCTCAGGGCCCCCCTACGAGCAGTACTTC,TRBJ2-7,TRBV7-2,once,.
CASSTSSNQPQHF,TGTGCCAGCAGCACCAGTTCCAATCAGCCCCAGCATTTT,TRBJ1-5,TRBV7-9,.,.
CASSFGQGVRDEQFF,TGTGCCAGCAGCTTCGGTCAGGGGGTTAGGGATGAGCAGTTCTTC,TRBJ2-1,TRBV11-3,few,TRBD1
CASSAGQNTGELFF,TGTGCCAGCAGCGCGGGACAGAACACCGGGGAGCTGTTTTTT,TRBJ2-2,TRBV9,.,.
CASSLTGAGELFF,TGTGCCAGCAGCTTAACAGGGGCCGGGGAGCTGTTTTTT,TRBJ2-2,TRBV7-3,few,.
CASSEGQISYNEQFF,TGTGCCAGCAGTGAAGGCCAGATCTCCTACAATGAGCAGTTCTTC,TRBJ2-1,TRBV2,.,.
CASSYSAGGYTF,TGTGCCAGCAGTTACTCGGCAGGTGGCTACACCTTC,TRBJ1-2,TRBV6-6,.,.
CASSGAGNIQYF,TGTGCCAGCAGTGGGGCGGGGAACATTCAGTACTTC,TRBJ2-4,TRBV6-1,.,.
CASRRDDLLYF,TGTGCCAGCAGGCGGGATGACCTCCTATATTTT,TRBJ1-3,TRBV7-9,.,.
CAWMRGIPGNTIYF,TGTGCCTGGATGCGGGGGATCCCTGGAAACACCATATATTTT,TRBJ1-3,TRBV30,.,.
CASRRGGGSTGELFF,TGTGCCAGCAGAAGAGGCGGGGGGAGCACCGGGGAGCTGTTTTTT,TRBJ2-2,TRBV2,.,TRBD2
CASSEAQYRLNQPQHF,TGTGCCAGCAGTGAAGCGCAGTACAGACTAAATCAGCCCCAGCATTTT,TRBJ1-5,TRBV2,.,.
CASSRTGGNTEAFF,TGTGCCAGCAGCCGGACAGGGGGGAACACTGAAGCTTTCTTT,TRBJ1-1,TRBV9,few,TRBD1
CASSPRRGASYEQYF,TGTGCCAGCAGCCCCCGTCGGGGAGCCTCCTACGAGCAGTACTTC,TRBJ2-7,TRBV9,few,.
CASSLSQVDYGYTF,TGTGCCAGCAGCCTATCGCAAGTCGATTATGGCTACACCTTC,TRBJ1-2,TRBV7-9,.,.
CASTRSRQGTEAFF,TGTGCCAGCACTCGATCTCGCCAGGGCACTGAAGCTTTCTTT,TRBJ1-1,TRBV6-4,.,.
CSSSSPQTTTNEKLFF,TGTTCCAGCAGCTCCCCCCAAACTACAACTAATGAAAAACTGTTTTTT,TRBJ1-4,TRBV7-9,.,.
CASSELSGAGGYTF,TGTGCCAGCAGTGAACTCTCAGGGGCCGGTGGCTACACCTTC,TRBJ1-2,TRBV6-1,.,.
CASSLPPGQGLSYGYTF,TGTGCCAGCAGCCTCCCCCCGGGACAGGGACTTAGCTATGGCTACACCTTC,TRBJ1-2,TRBV5-4,.,TRBD1
CSVSAGGPETQYF,TGCAGCGTGTCGGCGGGGGGGCCGGAGACCCAGTACTTC,TRBJ2-5,TRBV29-1,.,TRBD2
CASSLTGTLSYEQYF,TGTGCCAGCAGCTTAACAGGAACCCTCTCCTACGAGCAGTACTTC,TRBJ2-7,TRBV7-2,once,.
CASSEFDGQEAQYF,TGTGCCAGCAGTGAATTCGACGGCCAGGAGGCCCAGTACTTC,TRBJ2-5,TRBV2,.,.
CASKAGGLGEKLFF,TGTGCCAGCAAGGCAGGGGGCCTGGGTGAAAAACTGTTTTTT,TRBJ1-4,TRBV6-1,once,TRBD1
CASSAQGFPDTQYF,TGTGCCAGTAGTGCGCAGGGTTTTCCAGATACGCAGTATTTT,TRBJ2-3,TRBV19,.,.
CASSPSPGQGINSPLHF,TGTGCCAGCAGCCCCTCACCGGGACAGGGGATCAATTCACCCCTCCACTTT,TRBJ1-6,TRBV5-4,.,TRBD1
CASSGQGTEAFF,TGTGCCAGCAGTGGACAGGGGACTGAAGCTTTCTTT,TRBJ1-1,TRBV6-1,.,TRBD1
CASSVGERNTGELFF,TGTGCCAGCAGCGTAGGGGAGAGGAACACCGGGGAGCTGTTTTTT,TRBJ2-2,TRBV9,.,.
CASRTGMNTEAFF,TGTGCCAGCAGGACAGGGATGAACACTGAAGCTTTCTTT,TRBJ1-1,TRBV6-6,once,TRBD1
CASSSGTGATDTQYF,TGTGCCAGCAGCTCCGGGACAGGGGCCACAGATACGCAGTATTTT,TRBJ2-3,TRBV7-9,.,TRBD1
CASSAAGTSYNSPLHF,TGTGCCAGCAGCGCTGCAGGGACAAGCTATAATTCACCCCTCCACTTT,TRBJ1-6,TRBV7-2,.,.
CASSIGTTVGNQPQHF,TGTGCCAGTAGTATAGGGACAACAGTTGGCAATCAGCCCCAGCATTTT,TRBJ1-5,TRBV19,.,.
CASSYSKGAADEQFF,TGTGCCAGCAGTTACTCGAAGGGGGCGGCAGATGAGCAGTTCTTC,TRBJ2-1,TRBV6-5,.,TRBD1
CASGKQTGGTTNEKLFF,TGTGCTAGTGGTAAACAGACGGGAGGGACAACTAATGAAAAACTGTTTTTT,TRBJ1-4,TRBV12-5,.,.
CAWAGGYNSPLHF,TGTGCCTGGGCGGGAGGGTATAATTCACCCCTCCACTTT,TRBJ1-6,TRBV30,.,.
CATSQGLAGSSDTQYF,TGTGCCACCAGCCAGGGACTAGCGGGATCTTCAGATACGCAGTATTTT,TRBJ2-3,TRBV15,once,TRBD2
CASSFSGGPNTDTQYF,TGTGCCAGCAGCTTTAGCGGGGGACCAAACACAGATACGCAGTATTTT,TRBJ2-3,TRBV9,.,TRBD2
CASNRATNEKLFF,TGTGCCAGCAACAGAGCAACTAATGAAAAACTGTTTTTT,TRBJ1-4,TRBV2,.,.
CASSWAGGTGELFF,TGTGCCAGCAGCTGGGCAGGTGGCACCGGGGAGCTGTTTTTT,TRBJ2-2,TRBV7-2,.,.
CTTGSGYGYTF,TGTACCACAGGGTCGGGCTATGGCTACACCTTC,TRBJ1-2,TRBV28,.,.
CASSQGGNTEAFF,TGCGCCAGCAGCCAGGGGGGAAACACTGAAGCTTTCTTT,TRBJ1-1,TRBV4-1,once,.
CASSFLGEYGQSYEQYF,TGTGCCAGCAGCTTTTTGGGCGAGTATGGACAGTCCTACGAGCAGTACTTC,TRBJ2-7,TRBV13,.,.
CSVEPGTGGNEQFF,TGCAGCGTTGAGCCCGGGACAGGGGGCAATGAGCAGTTCTTC,TRBJ2-1,TRBV29-1,.,TRBD1
CASSQQANTEAFF,TGTGCCAGTAGTCAACAGGCGAACACTGAAGCTTTCTTT,TRBJ1-1,TRBV19,few,.
CASTTDSSGNTIYF,TGTGCCAGTACCACGGACAGCTCTGGAAACACCATATATTTT,TRBJ1-3,TRBV19,.,.
CATSRELTGLYTGELFF,TGTGCCACCAGCAGAGAACTAACGGGACTGTACACCGGGGAGCTGTTTTTT,TRBJ2-2,TRBV15,.,.
CATSRDAGVNYGYTF,TGTGCCACCAGCAGAGATGCGGGGGTTAACTATGGCTACACCTTC,TRBJ1-2,TRBV15,once,.
CASREQGNNGYTF,TGTGCCAGCAGGGAACAGGGGAATAATGGCTACACCTTC,TRBJ1-2,TRBV27,.,TRBD1
CASSQDRGQPQHF,TGTGCCAGCAGCCAAGACAGGGGTCAGCCCCAGCATTTT,TRBJ1-5,TRBV13,.,TRBD1
CASSDRDSEHNEQFF,TGTGCCAGCAGCGACCGGGACTCGGAACACAATGAGCAGTTCTTC,TRBJ2-1,TRBV7-3,once,.
CASRIQGYEYNEQFF,TGTGCCAGCAGGATACAGGGATACGAGTACAATGAGCAGTTCTTC,TRBJ2-1,TRBV5-6,.,.
CASRADRGGTNTEAFF,TGTGCCAGCAGGGCGGACAGGGGCGGGACAAACACTGAAGCTTTCTTT,TRBJ1-1,TRBV2,.,TRBD1
CASSLDGGLNTEAFF,TGTGCCAGCAGCTTGGATGGGGGCTTGAACACTGAAGCTTTCTTT,TRBJ1-1,TRBV5-5,.,.